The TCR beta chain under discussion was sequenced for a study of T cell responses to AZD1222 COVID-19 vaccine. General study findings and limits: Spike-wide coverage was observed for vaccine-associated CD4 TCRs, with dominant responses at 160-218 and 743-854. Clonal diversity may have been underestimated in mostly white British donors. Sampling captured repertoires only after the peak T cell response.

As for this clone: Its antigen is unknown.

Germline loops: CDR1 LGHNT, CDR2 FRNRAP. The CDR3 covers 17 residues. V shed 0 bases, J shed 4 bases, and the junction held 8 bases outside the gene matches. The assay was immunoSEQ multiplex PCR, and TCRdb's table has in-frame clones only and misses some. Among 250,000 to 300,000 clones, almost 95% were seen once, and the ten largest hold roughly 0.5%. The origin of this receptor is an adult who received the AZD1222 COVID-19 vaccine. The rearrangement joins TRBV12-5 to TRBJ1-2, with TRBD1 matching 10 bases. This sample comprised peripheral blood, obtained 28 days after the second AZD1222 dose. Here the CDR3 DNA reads TGTGCTAGTGGTTTGGTCATTACCGGGACAGGGGCCTATGGCTACACCTTC. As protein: CASGLVITGTGAYGYTF.